This T cell receptor beta chain was obtained from a study of T cell responses to AZD1222 COVID-19 vaccine. V was cut by 0 bases and J by 8 bases, with 13 bases left in between. The germline V gene has CDR1 LNHNV and CDR2 YYDKDF (reference sequence). This CDR3 is built from 14 residues. Study-wide points: Dominant at 160-218 and 743-854, vaccine-associated CD4 TCRs also spanned spike.

Clones were sequenced by immunoSEQ multiplex PCR, and TCRdb holds only the in-frame ones, with some missing. The sample lists fewer than 150,000 clones; roughly 89% were seen once. In regard to this clone: Its antigen is as yet unknown.

Source: peripheral blood, taken 28 days after the second AZD1222 dose. This sequence originates from an adult who received the AZD1222 COVID-19 vaccine. V usage is TRBV15 and J usage is TRBJ1-2; tentatively, D is TRBD1 (5 bases). The CDR3 DNA reads as TGTGCCACCAGCAGAGATCGCACTGAGGGGGGCTACACCTTC. Residues: CATSRDRTEGGYTF.